The source of this TCR beta chain is a study of PD-1 blockade in classical Hodgkin lymphoma. Whole-study findings and limits: Still unresolved is the cause of the repertoire differences, which may be disease activity or prior therapy. Newly diagnosed patients were reported to start with lower TCR diversity than healthy donors.

This clone was seen just once. Its specificity is unknown. The data were produced by immunoSEQ multiplex PCR, yet TCRdb's version contains in-frame clones alone and is incomplete. In the table there are some 28,000 clones, approximately 88% of which are singletons. The time point denotes: newly diagnosed, previously untreated cHL patient sample. Magnetic negative selection purified CD4+ T cells from thawed PBMCs. The sample comprised CD4+ T cells from blood. This sequence was found in a human donor with classical Hodgkin lymphoma.

CDR3 protein: CASSRGLVHDEQYF. DNA for the CDR3: TGTGCCAGTAGTAGAGGGCTAGTTCATGACGAGCAGTACTTC. The rearrangement uses TRBV19 and TRBJ2-7, with a weak D call TRBD2 (5 bases). CDR3 length equals 14 residues. V lost 4 bases and J 5 bases, leaving 15 bases between the germline ends. Germline-derived CDR1 and CDR2 are LNHDA and SQIVND (reference sequence).